A single T cell receptor beta chain is shown here with its context. This CDR3 contains 15 residues. Per the germline V gene, CDR1 is LNHNV and CDR2 is YYDKDF (reference sequence). The germline V and J ends were trimmed by 0 bases and 0 bases, with 9 bases remaining between them. The data belong to a study of blood T cell repertoires in COVID-19. Study at large: Acute-phase and convalescent COVID-19 samples originated in the United States, Italy and Spain. PBMCs, B-cell-depleted T cells, or T cells were the source of the cDNA or gDNA that made up the material.

The data were produced by immunoSEQ multiplex PCR, yet TCRdb's version contains in-frame clones alone and is incomplete. The sample carries some 150,000 clones, 81% recorded once. The sample taken for sequencing was peripheral blood. The TCR sequence derives from a woman in her sixties with active or convalescent COVID-19. V is TRBV15 and J is TRBJ2-7; a possible D gene is TRBD1 (6 bases). CDR3 nucleotides: TGTGCCACCAGCAGAGAACCAGGGGCCTCCTACGAGCAGTACTTC. Translating gives CATSREPGASYEQYF.